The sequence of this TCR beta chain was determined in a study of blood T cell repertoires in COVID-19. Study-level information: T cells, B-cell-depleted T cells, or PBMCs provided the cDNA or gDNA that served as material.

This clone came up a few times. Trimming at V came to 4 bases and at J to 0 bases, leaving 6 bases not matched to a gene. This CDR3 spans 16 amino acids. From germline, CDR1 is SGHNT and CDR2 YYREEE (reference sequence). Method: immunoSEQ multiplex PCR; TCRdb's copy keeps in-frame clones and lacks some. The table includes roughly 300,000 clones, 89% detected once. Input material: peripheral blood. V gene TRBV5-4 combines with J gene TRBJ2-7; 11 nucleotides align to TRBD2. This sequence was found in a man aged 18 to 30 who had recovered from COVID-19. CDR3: CASSLKTSGVSYEQYF. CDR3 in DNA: TGTGCCAGCAGCCTCAAGACTAGCGGGGTCTCCTACGAGCAGTACTTC.